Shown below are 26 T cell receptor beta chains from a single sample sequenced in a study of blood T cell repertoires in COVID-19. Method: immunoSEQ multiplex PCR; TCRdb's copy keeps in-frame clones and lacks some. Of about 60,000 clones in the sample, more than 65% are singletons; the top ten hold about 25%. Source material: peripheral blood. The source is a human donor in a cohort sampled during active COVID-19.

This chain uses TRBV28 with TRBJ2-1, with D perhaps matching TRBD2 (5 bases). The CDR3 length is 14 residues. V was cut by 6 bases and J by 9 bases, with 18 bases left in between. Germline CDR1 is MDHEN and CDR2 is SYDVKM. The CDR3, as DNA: TGTGCCAGCAGAGCTAGCCCCGGGATCTTTGAGCAGTTCTTC. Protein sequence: CASRASPGIFEQFF.

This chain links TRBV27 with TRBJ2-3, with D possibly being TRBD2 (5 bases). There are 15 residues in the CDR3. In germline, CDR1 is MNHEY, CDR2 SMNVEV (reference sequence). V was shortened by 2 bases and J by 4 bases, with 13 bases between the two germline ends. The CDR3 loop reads CASSLSLAWADTQYF. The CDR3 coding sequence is TGTGCCAGCAGTTTAAGCCTAGCTTGGGCAGATACGCAGTATTTT.

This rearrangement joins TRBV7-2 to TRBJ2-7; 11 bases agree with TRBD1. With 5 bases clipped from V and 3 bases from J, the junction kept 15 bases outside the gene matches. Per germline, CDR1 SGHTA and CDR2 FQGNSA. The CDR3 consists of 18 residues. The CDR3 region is CASSPGTGGMGLGYEQYF. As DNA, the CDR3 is TGTGCCAGCAGCCCTGGGACAGGGGGAATGGGCTTGGGCTACGAGCAGTACTTC.

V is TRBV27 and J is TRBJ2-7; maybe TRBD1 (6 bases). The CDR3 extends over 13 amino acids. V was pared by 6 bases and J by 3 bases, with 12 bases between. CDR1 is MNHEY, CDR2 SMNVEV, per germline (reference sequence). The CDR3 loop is CASRRWTDYEQYF. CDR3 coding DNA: TGTGCCAGCAGGCGATGGACAGACTACGAGCAGTACTTC.

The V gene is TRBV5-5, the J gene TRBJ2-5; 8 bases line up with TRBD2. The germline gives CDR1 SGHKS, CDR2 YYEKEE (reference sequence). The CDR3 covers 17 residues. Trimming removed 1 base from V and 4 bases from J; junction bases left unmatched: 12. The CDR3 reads CASSLSSGGLAGETQYF. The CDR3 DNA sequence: TGTGCCAGCAGCTTGTCTTCGGGAGGGCTGGCTGGAGAGACCCAGTACTTC.

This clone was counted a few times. CDR3 DNA sequence: TGTGCCATCAGTGATTCAGGGGGTCCATCCGAAGCTTTCTTT. This gives the protein CAISDSGGPSEAFF. The chain links TRBV10-3 to TRBJ1-1; TRBD1 matches at 7 bases. With V trimmed by 3 bases and J by 8 bases, 9 bases remained unmatched. The CDR3 is made up of 14 amino acids. Germline V gene data show CDR1 as ENHRY and CDR2 as SYGVKD.

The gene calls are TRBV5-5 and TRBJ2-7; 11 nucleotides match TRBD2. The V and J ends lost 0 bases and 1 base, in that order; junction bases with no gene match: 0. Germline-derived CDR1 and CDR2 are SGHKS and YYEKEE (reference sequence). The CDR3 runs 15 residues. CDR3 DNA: TGTGCCAGCAGCTTGGGGACTAGCGGGTCCTACGAGCAGTACTTC. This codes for CASSLGTSGSYEQYF.

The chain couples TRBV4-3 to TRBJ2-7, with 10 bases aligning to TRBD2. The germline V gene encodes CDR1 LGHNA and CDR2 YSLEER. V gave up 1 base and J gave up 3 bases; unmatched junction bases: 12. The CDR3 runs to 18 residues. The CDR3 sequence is CASSQGRVAGGEGYEQYF. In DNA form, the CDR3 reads TGCGCCAGCAGCCAAGGTCGAGTAGCGGGGGGCGAAGGCTACGAGCAGTACTTC.

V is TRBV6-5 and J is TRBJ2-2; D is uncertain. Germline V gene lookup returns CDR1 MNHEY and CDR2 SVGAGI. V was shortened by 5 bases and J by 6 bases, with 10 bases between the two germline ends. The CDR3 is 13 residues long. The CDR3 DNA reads TGTGCCAGCAGTCGCCTAAGCGCCGGGGAGCTGTTTTTT. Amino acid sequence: CASSRLSAGELFF.

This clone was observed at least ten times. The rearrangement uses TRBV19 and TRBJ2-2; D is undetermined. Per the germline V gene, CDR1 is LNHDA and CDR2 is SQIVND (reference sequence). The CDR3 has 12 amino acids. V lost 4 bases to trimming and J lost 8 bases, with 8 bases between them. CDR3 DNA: TGTGCCAGTAGTAACAGAGCTGGGGAGCTGTTTTTT. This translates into CASSNRAGELFF.

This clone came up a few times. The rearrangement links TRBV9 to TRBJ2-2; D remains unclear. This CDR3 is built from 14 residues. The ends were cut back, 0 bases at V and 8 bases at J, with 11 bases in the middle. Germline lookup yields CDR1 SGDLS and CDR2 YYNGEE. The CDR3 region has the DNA TGTGCCAGCAGCGTAGCCCCGTTGGCTGGGGAGCTGTTTTTT. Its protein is CASSVAPLAGELFF.

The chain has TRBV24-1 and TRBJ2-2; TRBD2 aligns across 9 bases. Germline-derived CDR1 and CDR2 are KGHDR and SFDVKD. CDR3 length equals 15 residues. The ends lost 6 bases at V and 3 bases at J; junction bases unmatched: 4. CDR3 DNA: TGTGCCACCAGTCCTAGCGGGGAGGACACCGGGGAGCTGTTTTTT. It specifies CATSPSGEDTGELFF.

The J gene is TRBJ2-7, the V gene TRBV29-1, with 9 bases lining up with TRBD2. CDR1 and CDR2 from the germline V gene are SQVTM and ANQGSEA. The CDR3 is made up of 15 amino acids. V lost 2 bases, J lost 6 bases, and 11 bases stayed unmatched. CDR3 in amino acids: CSVEYPRGGLLEQYF. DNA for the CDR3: TGCAGCGTTGAATATCCGCGGGGGGGCCTCCTCGAGCAGTACTTC.

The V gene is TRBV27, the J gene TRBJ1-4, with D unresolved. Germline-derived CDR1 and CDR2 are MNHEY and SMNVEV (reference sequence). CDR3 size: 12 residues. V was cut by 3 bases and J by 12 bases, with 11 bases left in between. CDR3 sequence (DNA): TGTGCCAGCAGTTTTAGATTTCTTGAACTGTTTTTT. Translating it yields CASSFRFLELFF.

The CDR3 spells CAWSVAGGTEAFF. The CDR3 DNA sequence: TGTGCCTGGAGTGTGGCGGGCGGCACTGAAGCTTTCTTT. The V call is TRBV30, the J call TRBJ1-1; D is unresolved. Trimming cost V 0 bases and J 4 bases, with 9 bases left between them. Germline lookup yields CDR1 GTSNPN and CDR2 SVGIG (reference sequence). There are 13 residues in the CDR3. Together with reference TRBV30 and TRBJ1-1, the CDR3 gives the full variable domain: SQTIHQWPATLVQPVGSPLSLECTVEGTSNPNLYWYRQAAGRGLQLLFYSVGIGQISSEVPQNLSASRPQDRQFILSSKKLLLSDSGFYLCAWSVAGGTEAFFGQGTRLTVV.

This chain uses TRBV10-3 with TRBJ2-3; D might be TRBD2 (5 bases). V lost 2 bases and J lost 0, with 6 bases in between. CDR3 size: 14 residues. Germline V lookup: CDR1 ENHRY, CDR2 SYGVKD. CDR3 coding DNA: TGTGCCATCAGTGAGGGACTTAGCACAGATACGCAGTATTTT. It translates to CAISEGLSTDTQYF.

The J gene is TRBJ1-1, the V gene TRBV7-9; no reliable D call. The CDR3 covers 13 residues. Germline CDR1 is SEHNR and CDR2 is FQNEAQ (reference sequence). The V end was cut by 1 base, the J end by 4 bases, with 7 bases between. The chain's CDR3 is CASSLGAATEAFF. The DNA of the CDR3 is TGTGCCAGCAGCTTAGGGGCAGCCACTGAAGCTTTCTTT.

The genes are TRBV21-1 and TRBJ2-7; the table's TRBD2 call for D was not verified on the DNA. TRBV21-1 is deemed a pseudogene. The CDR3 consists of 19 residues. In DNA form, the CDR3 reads TGTGCCAGCAGCAATATCATTGCTAGCGGATTTATCCCCTCCTACGAGCAGTACTTC. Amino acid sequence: CASSNIIASGFIPSYEQYF.

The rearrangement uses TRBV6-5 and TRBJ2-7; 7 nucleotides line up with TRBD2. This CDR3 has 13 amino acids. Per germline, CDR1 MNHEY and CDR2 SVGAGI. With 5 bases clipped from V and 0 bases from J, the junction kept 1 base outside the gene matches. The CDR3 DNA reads TGTGCCAGCAGTAGGGACTACTCCTACGAGCAGTACTTC. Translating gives CASSRDYSYEQYF.

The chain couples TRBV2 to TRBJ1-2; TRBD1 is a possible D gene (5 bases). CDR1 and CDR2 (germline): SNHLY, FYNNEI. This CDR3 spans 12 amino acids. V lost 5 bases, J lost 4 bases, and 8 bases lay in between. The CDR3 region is CASSYDSYGYTF. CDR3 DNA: TGTGCCAGCAGTTACGACAGCTATGGCTACACCTTC.

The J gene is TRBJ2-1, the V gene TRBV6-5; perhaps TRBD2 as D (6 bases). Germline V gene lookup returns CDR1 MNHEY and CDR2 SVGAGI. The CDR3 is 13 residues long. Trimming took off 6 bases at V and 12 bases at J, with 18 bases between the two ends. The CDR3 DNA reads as TGTGCCAGCAGCGACCGGGGAGGTCTCGGGCAGTTCTTC. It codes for CASSDRGGLGQFF.

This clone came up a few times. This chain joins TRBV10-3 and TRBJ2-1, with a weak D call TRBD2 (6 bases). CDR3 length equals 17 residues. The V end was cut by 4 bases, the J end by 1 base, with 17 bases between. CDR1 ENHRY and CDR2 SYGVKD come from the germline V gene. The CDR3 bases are TGTGCCATCAGTGCCGAGAGCGGGCTAAGGTCCTACAATGAGCAGTTCTTC. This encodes CAISAESGLRSYNEQFF.

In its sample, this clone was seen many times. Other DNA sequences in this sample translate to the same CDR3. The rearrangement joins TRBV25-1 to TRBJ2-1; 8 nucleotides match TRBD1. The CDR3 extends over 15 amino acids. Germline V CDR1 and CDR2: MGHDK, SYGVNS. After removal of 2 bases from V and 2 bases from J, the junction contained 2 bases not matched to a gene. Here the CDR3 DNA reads TGTGCCAGCAGTGAAACAGGGGGTGCCTACAATGAGCAGTTCTTC. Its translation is CASSETGGAYNEQFF. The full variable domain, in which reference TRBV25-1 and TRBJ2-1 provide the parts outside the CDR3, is EADIYQTPRYLVIGTGKKITLECSQTMGHDKMYWYQQDPGMELHLIHYSYGVNSTEKGDLSSESTVSRIRTEHFPLTLESARPSHTSQYLCASSETGGAYNEQFFGPGTRLTVL.

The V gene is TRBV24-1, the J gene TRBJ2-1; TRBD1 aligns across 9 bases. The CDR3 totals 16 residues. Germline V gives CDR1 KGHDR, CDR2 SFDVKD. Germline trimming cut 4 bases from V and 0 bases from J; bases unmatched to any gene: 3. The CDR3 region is CATSEPTGGSYNEQFF. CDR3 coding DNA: TGTGCCACCAGTGAGCCGACAGGGGGCTCCTACAATGAGCAGTTCTTC.

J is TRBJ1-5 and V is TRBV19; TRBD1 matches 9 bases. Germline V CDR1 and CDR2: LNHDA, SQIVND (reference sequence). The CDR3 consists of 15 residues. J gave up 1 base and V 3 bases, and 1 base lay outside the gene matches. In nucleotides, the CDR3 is TGTGCCAGTAGTATCGGACAGGGGAGCAATCAGCCCCAGCATTTT. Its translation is CASSIGQGSNQPQHF.

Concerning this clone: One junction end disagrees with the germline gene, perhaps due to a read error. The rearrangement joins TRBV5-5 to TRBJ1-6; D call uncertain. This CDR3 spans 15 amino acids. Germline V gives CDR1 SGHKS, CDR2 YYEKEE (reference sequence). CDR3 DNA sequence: TGTGCCAGCAGTTTGGACTCCGGAGTAGCCTCACCCCTCCACTTT. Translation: CASSLDSGVASPLHF.